The following is a TCR beta chain sequence with its context. The data derive from a study of blood T cell repertoires in COVID-19. Whole-study context: From the United States, Italy and Spain came samples of acute and convalescent COVID-19.

The repertoire was sequenced with immunoSEQ multiplex PCR; TCRdb's copy has only in-frame clones and lacks some. The table lists about 390,000 clones, roughly 89% of them singletons. Participants spanned ages roughly 18 to 90 years and resided in over 20 US areas. Assignment of participants to cohorts was predicated upon participant-reported clinical history. Two negative PCRs, clearance, or symptom resolution characterized the recovered Cohort 3 donors. Germline V gives CDR1 SGHVS, CDR2 FQNEAQ. The V end was cut by 3 bases, the J end by 1 base, with 10 bases between. CDR3 length: 14 residues. Sequenced material: PBMCs or T cells enriched from blood (not recorded which). This sequence was found in a woman in her 50s who had recovered from COVID-19. The J gene is TRBJ2-7, the V gene TRBV7-8; D ambiguous. In DNA, the CDR3 is TGTGCCAGCAGCTTGGGCCGCAGATCCTACGAGCAGTACTTC. Its translation: CASSLGRRSYEQYF.